This T cell receptor beta chain stems from a study of T-cell memory formation after mild COVID-19 (dated by TCRdb to the early 2020s). At the level of the whole study: Most TCR sequence clusters were specific to one of the two donors. Two young, previously healthy adult volunteers, one female and one male, were included in the cohort. Longitudinal TCRalpha and TCRbeta repertoire sequencing tracked T-cell clones expanding and contracting after mild COVID-19 in a couple of donors.

Ficoll-Paque density gradient centrifugation was used to isolate PBMCs. TCRdb names Illumina NovaSeq 6000 as the instrument used. cDNA libraries for TCRalpha and TCRbeta were prepared by 5'RACE using constant-segment primers, with sample barcodes and unique molecular identifiers added. Trizol reagent was used to extract RNA from every sample. Libraries were amplified in two PCR steps, with a second sample barcode and Illumina TruSeq adapters added in the second step. Libraries were sequenced on an Illumina NovaSeq with 2 x 150 bp paired-end reads. In the source study's methods: With migec v1.2.7, reads were demultiplexed and then collapsed into UMI-guided consensus sequences. With mixcr v2.1.11, UMI consensuses were aligned to TRA and TRB V and J templates and assembled into clonotypes. Expanded or contracted clonotypes were those called significant by both edgeR and NoisET, with noise models trained on biological replicates. For edgeR calls, the thresholds were a false discovery rate-adjusted p below 0.01 and a log2 fold-change of 1. As an exploratory analysis of dynamics, PCA with hierarchical clustering was applied to max-normalized trajectories of the 1000 most abundant clonotypes. The CD4 or CD8 phenotype of responding clones was assigned using the separately sequenced CD4+ and CD8+ repertoires. TCRdb reanalyzed the raw reads on its own, using fastp at Q25 for trimming and MiXCR for clone calling, and kept in-frame beta chains. Entries that share a CDR3 protein sequence are merged under the most common genes and DNA. The authors' filters were not applied to this entry. The sample data list nearly 250,000 distinct CDR3 sequences, and approximately 15% of these were observed just once. Together, the top ten hold 2% to 2.5% of the sample.

This clonotype was found a few times. This clone's antigen is unknown. Qualities for individual bases were not recorded, and no much larger clone is one base off. Overall study results and their limits: Some responding clones were detected in pre-infection memory, which suggested that pre-existing cross-reactive memory T cells had joined the SARS-CoV-2 response. The study included only a couple of mild cases, and larger cohorts that include severe cases with pre-infection samples were judged to be necessary. From day 15 to 85, contracting clones showed balanced CD4/CD8 phenotypes, whereas a second wave of clones that expanded from day 15 to 37 leaned towards CD4+. SARS-CoV-2 specificity of the second-wave clones peaking on day 37 was not confirmed. Contracting CD4+ clones were found mainly in CM and EM memory subsets, while CD8+ clones were enriched in EMRA.

From the cysteine through the phenylalanine, the CDR3 covers 16 amino acids. Only the CDR3 portion is preserved as DNA: 48 bases, with reading frame beginning at the first base. CDR1 and CDR2 were assigned from the germline V gene (reference sequence) as SEHNR and FQNEAQ. After removal of 5 bases from V and 2 bases from J, the junction retains 11 bases not matched to a gene. This receptor was identified in an adult woman who had mild COVID-19 (a few samples of this study predate the infection). The sample titles of this study are shuffled in the database, so cell type and time point are left out; the donor was told from shared clones. The rearrangement joined TRBV7-9 to TRBJ2-5, with 7 junctional bases fitting TRBD1. The sample was PBMCs or a T cell subset sorted from them (not recorded which). The sequenced DNA is TGTGCCAGCAGCCTCCTACCACAGGGGAATCAAGAGACCCAGTACTTC. Translation gives CASSLLPQGNQETQYF.